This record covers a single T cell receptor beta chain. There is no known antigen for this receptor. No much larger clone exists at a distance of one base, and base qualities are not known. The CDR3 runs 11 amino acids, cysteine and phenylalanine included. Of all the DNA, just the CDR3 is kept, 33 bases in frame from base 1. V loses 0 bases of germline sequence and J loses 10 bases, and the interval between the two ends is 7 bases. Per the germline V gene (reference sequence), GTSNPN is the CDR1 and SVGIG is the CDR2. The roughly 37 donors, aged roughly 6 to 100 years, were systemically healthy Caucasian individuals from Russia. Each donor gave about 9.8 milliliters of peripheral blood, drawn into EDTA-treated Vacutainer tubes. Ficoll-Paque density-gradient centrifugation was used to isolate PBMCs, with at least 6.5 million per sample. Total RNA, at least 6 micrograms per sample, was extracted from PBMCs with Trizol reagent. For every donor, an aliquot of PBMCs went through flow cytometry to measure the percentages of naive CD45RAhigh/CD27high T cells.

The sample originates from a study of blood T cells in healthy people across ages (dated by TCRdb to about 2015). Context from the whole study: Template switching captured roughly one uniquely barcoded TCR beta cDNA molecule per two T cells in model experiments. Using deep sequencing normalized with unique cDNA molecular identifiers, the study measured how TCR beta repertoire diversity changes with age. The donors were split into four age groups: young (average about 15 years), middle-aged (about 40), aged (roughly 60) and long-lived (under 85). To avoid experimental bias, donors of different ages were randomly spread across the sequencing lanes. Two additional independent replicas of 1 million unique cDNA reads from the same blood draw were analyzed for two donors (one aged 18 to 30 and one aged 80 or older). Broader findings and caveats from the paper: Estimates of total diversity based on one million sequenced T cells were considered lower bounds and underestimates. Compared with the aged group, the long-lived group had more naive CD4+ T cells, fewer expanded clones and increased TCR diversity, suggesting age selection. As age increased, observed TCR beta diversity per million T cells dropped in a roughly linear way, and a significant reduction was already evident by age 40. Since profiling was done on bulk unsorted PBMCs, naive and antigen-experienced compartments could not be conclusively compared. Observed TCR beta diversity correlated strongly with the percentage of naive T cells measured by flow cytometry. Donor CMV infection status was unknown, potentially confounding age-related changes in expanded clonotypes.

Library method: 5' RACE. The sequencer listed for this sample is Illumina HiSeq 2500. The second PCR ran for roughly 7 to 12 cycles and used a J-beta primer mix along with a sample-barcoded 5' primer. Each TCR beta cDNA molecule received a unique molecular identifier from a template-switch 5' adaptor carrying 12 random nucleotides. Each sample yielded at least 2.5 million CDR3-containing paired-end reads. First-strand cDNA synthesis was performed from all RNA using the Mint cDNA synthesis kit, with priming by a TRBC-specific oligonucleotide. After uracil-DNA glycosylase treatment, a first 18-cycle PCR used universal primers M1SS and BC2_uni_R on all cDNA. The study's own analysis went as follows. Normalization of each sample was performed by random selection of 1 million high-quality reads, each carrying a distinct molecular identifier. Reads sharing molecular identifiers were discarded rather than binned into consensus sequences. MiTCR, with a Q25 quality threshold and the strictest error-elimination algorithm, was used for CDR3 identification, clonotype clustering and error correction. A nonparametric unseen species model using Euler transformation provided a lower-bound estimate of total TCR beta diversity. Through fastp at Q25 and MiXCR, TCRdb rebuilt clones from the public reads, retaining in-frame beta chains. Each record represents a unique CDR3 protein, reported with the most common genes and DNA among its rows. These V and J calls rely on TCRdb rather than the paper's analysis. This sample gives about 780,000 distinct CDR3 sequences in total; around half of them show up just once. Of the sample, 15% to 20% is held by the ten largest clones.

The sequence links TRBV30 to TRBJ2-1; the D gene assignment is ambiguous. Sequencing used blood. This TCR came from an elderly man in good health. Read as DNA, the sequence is TGTGCCTGGAGTGTATCCCCAGAGCAGTTCTTC. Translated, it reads CAWSVSPEQFF.